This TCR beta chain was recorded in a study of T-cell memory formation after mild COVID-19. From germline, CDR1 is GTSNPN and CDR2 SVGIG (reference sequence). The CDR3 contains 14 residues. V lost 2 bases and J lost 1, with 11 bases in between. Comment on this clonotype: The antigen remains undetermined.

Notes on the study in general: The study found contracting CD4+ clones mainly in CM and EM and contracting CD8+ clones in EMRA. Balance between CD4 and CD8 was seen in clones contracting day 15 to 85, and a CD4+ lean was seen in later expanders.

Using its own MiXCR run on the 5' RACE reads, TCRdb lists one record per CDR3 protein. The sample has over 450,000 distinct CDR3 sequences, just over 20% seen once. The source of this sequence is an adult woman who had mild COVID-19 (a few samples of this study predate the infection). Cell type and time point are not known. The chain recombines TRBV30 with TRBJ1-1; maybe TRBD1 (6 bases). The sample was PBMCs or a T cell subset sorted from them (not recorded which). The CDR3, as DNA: TGTGCCTGGAGTAGGAGAGGGGGGAACACTGAAGCTTTCTTT. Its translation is CAWSRRGGNTEAFF.